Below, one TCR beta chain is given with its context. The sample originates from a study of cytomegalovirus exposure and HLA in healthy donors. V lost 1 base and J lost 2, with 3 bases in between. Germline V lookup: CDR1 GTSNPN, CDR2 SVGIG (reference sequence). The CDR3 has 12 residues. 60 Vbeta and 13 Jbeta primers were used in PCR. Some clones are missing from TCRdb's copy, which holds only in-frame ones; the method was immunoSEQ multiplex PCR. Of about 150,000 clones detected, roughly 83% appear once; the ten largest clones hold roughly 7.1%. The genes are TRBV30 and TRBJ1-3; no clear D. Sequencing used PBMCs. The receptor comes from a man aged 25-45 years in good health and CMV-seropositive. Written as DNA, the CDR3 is TGTGCCTGGAGTGGAGCTGGAAACACCATATATTTT. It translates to CAWSGAGNTIYF.